This T cell receptor beta chain was sequenced for a study of CD8 T cells in Susac syndrome. A quantity of roughly 0.5 to 1 ug RNA underwent reverse transcription using random hexamers. TCRdb recomputed calls from the immunoSEQ multiplex PCR reads with MiXCR, one row per CDR3 protein. The sample carries 150,000 to 200,000 distinct CDR3 sequences, approximately 93% recorded once. The TCR sequence derives from a human donor with multiple sclerosis. Material: CD4+ T cells from PBMCs.

CDR3 DNA sequence: TGTGCCAGCTCACCCCAGGAAACGAACACCGGGGAGCTGTTTTTT. This encodes CASSPQETNTGELFF. J is TRBJ2-2 and V is TRBV18; D gene ambiguous. The CDR3 consists of 15 residues. Germline assignment: CDR1 KGHSH and CDR2 LQKENI. V lost 3 bases and J 0 bases, leaving 8 bases between the germline ends.